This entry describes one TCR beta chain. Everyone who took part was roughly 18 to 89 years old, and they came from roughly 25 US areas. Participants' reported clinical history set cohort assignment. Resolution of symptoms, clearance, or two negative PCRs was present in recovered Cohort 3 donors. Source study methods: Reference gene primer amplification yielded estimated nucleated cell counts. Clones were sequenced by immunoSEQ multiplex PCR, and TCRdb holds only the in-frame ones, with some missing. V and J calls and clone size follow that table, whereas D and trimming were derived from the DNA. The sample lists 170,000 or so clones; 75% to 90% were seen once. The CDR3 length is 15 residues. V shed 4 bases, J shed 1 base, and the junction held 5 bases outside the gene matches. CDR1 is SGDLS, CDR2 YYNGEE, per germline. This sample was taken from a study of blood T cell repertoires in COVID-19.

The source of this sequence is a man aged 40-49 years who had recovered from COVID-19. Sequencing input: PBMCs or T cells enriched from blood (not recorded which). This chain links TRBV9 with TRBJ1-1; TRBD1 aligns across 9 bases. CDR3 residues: CASSPGQGGNTEAFF. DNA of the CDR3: TGTGCCAGCAGCCCGGGACAGGGAGGGAACACTGAAGCTTTCTTT. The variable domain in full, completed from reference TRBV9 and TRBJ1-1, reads DSGVTQTPKHLITATGQRVTLRCSPRSGDLSVYWYQQSLDQGLQFLIQYYNGEERAKGNILERFSAQQFPDLHSELNLSSLELGDSALYFCASSPGQGGNTEAFFGQGTRLTVV.